The entry below describes one T cell receptor beta chain. These data belong to a study of blood T cell repertoires in COVID-19. Study context: PBMCs, B-cell-depleted T cells, or T cells were the source of the cDNA or gDNA that made up the material.

There are 16 residues in the CDR3. V shed 7 bases and J shed 0 bases, with 18 bases lying between them. Germline lookup yields CDR1 LNHDA and CDR2 SQIVND (reference sequence). Original data processing: Estimates of nucleated cell counts were drawn from the amplification of reference gene primers. Some clones are missing from TCRdb's copy, which holds only in-frame ones; the method was immunoSEQ multiplex PCR. Clone size and the V and J calls come from that table; the DNA yielded D and trimming. The sample records tens of thousands of clones, approximately 80% being singletons. Sequencing was carried out using peripheral blood. The receptor was derived from an older man with COVID-19, enrolled during active disease. The rearrangement links TRBV19 to TRBJ1-1; D is perhaps TRBD1 (6 bases). The CDR3 sequence is CASNGGGAWMNTEAFF. In DNA form, the CDR3 reads TGTGCCAGTAATGGGGGGGGCGCTTGGATGAACACTGAAGCTTTCTTT. Using reference TRBV19 and TRBJ1-1 for the parts outside the CDR3, the full variable domain is DGGITQSPKYLFRKEGQNVTLSCEQNLNHDAMYWYRQDPGQGLRLIYYSQIVNDFQKGDIAEGYSVSREKKESFPLTVTSAQKNPTAFYLCASNGGGAWMNTEAFFGQGTRLTVV.